A selection of T cell receptor beta chains follows, all from one sample in a study of blood T cells in healthy people across ages. TCRdb reprocessed the 5' RACE reads with MiXCR, giving one entry per CDR3 protein. The data show 540,000 or so distinct CDR3 sequences, around 24% seen once. The sample was also linked to a second study, of T cells of mothers and their children.

Sequenced: blood. The origin of the receptors is a boy under 18 in good health. The conserved cysteine and the conserved F or W are not part of the CDR3 here. Fields, in order: CDR3 protein, J gene, V gene, D gene. The D gene is left open where the match is weak.

CDR3: ASSVATWGNSYNEQF
J: TRBJ2-1
V: TRBV9
D: NA

CDR3: ASSLVVRGSYNEQF
J: TRBJ2-1
V: TRBV5-1
D: NA

CDR3: ASSPRADFSTDTQY
J: TRBJ2-3
V: TRBV7-9
D: NA

CDR3: ASSPRDFTNEQF
J: NA
V: TRBV18
D: NA

CDR3: ASSLKWGHNTQETQY
J: TRBJ2-5
V: TRBV7-2
D: NA

CDR3: AWSPLGTRQPQH
J: TRBJ1-5
V: TRBV30
D: NA

CDR3: SARGTWEETQY
J: TRBJ2-5
V: TRBV20-1
D: NA

CDR3: ASSLRGGQPQH
J: TRBJ1-5
V: TRBV18
D: NA

CDR3: ASSATGPPADGYT
J: TRBJ1-2
V: TRBV25-1
D: NA

CDR3: ASRPPGWGSGANVLT
J: TRBJ2-6
V: TRBV7-9
D: NA

CDR3: ASSLSGGTNEQY
J: TRBJ2-7
V: TRBV28
D: NA

CDR3: ASGLDKETQY
J: TRBJ2-5
V: TRBV12-5
D: NA

CDR3: SARALGQIGYT
J: TRBJ1-2
V: TRBV20-1
D: NA

CDR3: ASSLGGGGSETQY
J: TRBJ2-5
V: TRBV7-8
D: TRBD2

CDR3: ATSDFRQSYGYT
J: TRBJ1-2
V: TRBV24-1
D: NA

CDR3: ASGQVPDDDYGYT
J: TRBJ1-2
V: TRBV3-1
D: NA

CDR3: ASTQLGRGGNEQF
J: TRBJ2-1
V: TRBV2
D: NA

CDR3: ASSHGLVREETQY
J: TRBJ2-5
V: TRBV28
D: TRBD2

CDR3: ASSLYGNSYEQY
J: TRBJ2-7
V: TRBV27
D: NA

CDR3: ASSSTLTGLLAGIEQY
J: TRBJ2-7
V: TRBV7-9
D: TRBD2

CDR3: ASSVSASGRRDSYNEQF
J: TRBJ2-1
V: TRBV9
D: TRBD2

CDR3: SARDLGGEETQY
J: TRBJ2-5
V: TRBV20-1
D: NA

CDR3: ASSQNPPRISGNTIY
J: TRBJ1-3
V: TRBV4-2
D: NA

CDR3: ASSAAGAEKLF
J: TRBJ1-4
V: TRBV9
D: NA

CDR3: ASSQSDTYGYT
J: TRBJ1-2
V: TRBV16
D: NA

CDR3: ASSPRAATNEKLF
J: TRBJ1-4
V: TRBV4-3
D: NA

CDR3: SAFTGLAAPYNDGQF
J: TRBJ2-1
V: TRBV29-1
D: TRBD2

CDR3: ASRAQSLRDEQF
J: NA
V: TRBV2
D: NA

CDR3: ASSYSRRLAGGSPYNEQF
J: TRBJ2-1
V: TRBV6-2/TRBV6-3
D: TRBD2

CDR3: ASSRQGVQY
J: TRBJ2-5
V: TRBV7-9
D: TRBD1

CDR3: ASSLNRGVSGANVLT
J: TRBJ2-6
V: TRBV5-1
D: TRBD1

CDR3: ASSQTGVPGGYT
J: TRBJ1-2
V: TRBV11-2
D: TRBD1

CDR3: SVVNRDRGGYEQY
J: TRBJ2-7
V: TRBV29-1
D: TRBD1

CDR3: SVEGTSGVRNEQF
J: NA
V: TRBV29-1
D: TRBD2

CDR3: ASSQNRGGVESGELF
J: TRBJ2-2
V: TRBV7-3
D: NA

CDR3: SARGVKGETQY
J: TRBJ2-5
V: TRBV20-1
D: NA

CDR3: ASSLETGEENEKLF
J: TRBJ1-4
V: TRBV7-2
D: TRBD1

CDR3: ASSPWTSHLDEQY
J: TRBJ2-7
V: TRBV7-2
D: TRBD2

CDR3: SARRGQGKFTDTQY
J: TRBJ2-3
V: TRBV20-1
D: TRBD1

CDR3: SARSQIGDYEQY
J: TRBJ2-7
V: TRBV20-1
D: NA